What follows are 4 T cell receptor beta chains derived from one specimen sequenced in a study of patients and donors after allogeneic stem cell transplantation. TCRdb passed the RT-PCR reads through MiXCR, listing each CDR3 protein once. Here the sample spans around 200,000 distinct CDR3 sequences, less than 50% being singletons. The sequenced sample consisted of blood, either unsorted or a sorted T cell fraction (not recorded which). Source of these receptors: a human donor who was either an allogeneic HSCT recipient or a stem cell or donor lymphocyte infusion donor (not recorded which). It is not recorded whose cells these are; they may come from a transplant donor.

The chain employs TRBV4-2 and TRBJ2-7; D remains unclear. From germline, CDR1 is LGHNA and CDR2 YNFKEQ. Trimming removed 0 bases at V and 0 bases at J, with 12 bases between. The CDR3 is 16 residues long. CDR3: CASSQEGWASSYEQYF. The CDR3 DNA reads as TGTGCCAGCAGCCAAGAGGGGTGGGCCAGCTCCTACGAGCAGTACTTC.

J is TRBJ1-6 and V is TRBV4-2, with D unresolved. V shed 0 bases and J shed 8 bases, with 5 bases lying between them. CDR1 is LGHNA, CDR2 YNFKEQ, per germline. The CDR3 sequence is 13 residues long. The DNA for the CDR3 is TGTGCCAGCAGCCAAGAAGGCCATTCACCCCTCCACTTT. It translates to CASSQEGHSPLHF.

V usage is TRBV11-2 and J usage is TRBJ2-7; D is perhaps TRBD2 (5 bases). CDR1 and CDR2 from the germline V gene are SGHAT and FQNNGV. The CDR3 is 13 amino acids. Trimming took 1 base from V and 7 from J, leaving 11 bases between them. Here the CDR3 reads CASSLGSGWEQYF. CDR3 nucleotides: TGTGCCAGCAGCTTAGGTTCGGGGTGGGAGCAGTACTTC. Complete variable domain (other parts from reference TRBV11-2 and TRBJ2-7): EAGVAQSPRYKIIEKRQSVAFWCNPISGHATLYWYQQILGQGPKLLIQFQNNGVVDDSQLPKDRFSAERLKGVDSTLKIQPAKLEDSAVYLCASSLGSGWEQYFGPGTRLTVT.

V usage is TRBV5-5 and J usage is TRBJ1-2; TRBD1 might be the D (6 bases). Per germline, CDR1 SGHKS and CDR2 YYEKEE (reference sequence). The V end lost 4 bases, the J end lost 5 bases, and 15 bases lay between the germline ends. The CDR3 has 14 residues. CDR3 sequence: CASSRRTDLYGYTF. CDR3 in DNA: TGTGCCAGCAGCCGCAGGACAGATCTTTATGGCTACACCTTC.